The 25 T cell receptor beta chains below all came from one sample that was sequenced in a study of T-cell memory formation after mild COVID-19. TCRdb ran MiXCR on the 5' RACE reads and lists one entry per CDR3 protein. This sample has around 49,000 distinct CDR3 sequences, with roughly a quarter found just once. The sample was PBMCs or a T cell subset sorted from them (not recorded which). The receptor source for this set is a man aged 18 to 29 who had mild COVID-19 (a few samples of this study predate the infection). Cell type and time point are not known.

This clonotype showed up just once. The genes are TRBV6-5 and TRBJ2-5; TRBD2 might be the D (6 bases). Germline V CDR1 and CDR2: MNHEY, SVGAGI. This CDR3 region has 13 residues. V lost 2 bases to trimming and J lost 4 bases, with 8 bases between them. CDR3 sequence: CASSYGSGETQYF. The CDR3 coding sequence is TGTGCCAGCAGTTACGGTAGCGGAGAGACCCAGTACTTC.

This chain uses TRBV7-2 with TRBJ2-3, with a possible D match to TRBD1 (5 bases). The CDR3 sequence is 12 residues long. CDR1 and CDR2 from the germline V gene are SGHTA and FQGNSA. The germline V and J ends were trimmed by 4 bases and 6 bases, with 8 bases remaining between them. The DNA for the CDR3 is TGTGCCAGCAGCTCCAGGGTTGATACGCAGTATTTT. Translated, it gives CASSSRVDTQYF.

The gene calls are TRBV7-9 and TRBJ2-3; no firm D call. CDR1 is SEHNR, CDR2 FQNEAQ, per germline (reference sequence). CDR3 length: 15 residues. V lost 3 bases, J lost 6 bases, and 16 bases lay in between. Written as DNA, the CDR3 is TGTGCCAGCAGCTTGGAGATAGGGTACTCGGATACGCAGTATTTT. Amino acids: CASSLEIGYSDTQYF.

This clonotype was found many times. J is TRBJ2-3 and V is TRBV6-1, with unresolved D. Trimming removed 4 bases at V and 3 bases at J, with 17 bases between. Germline CDR1 reads MNHNS; CDR2 reads SASEGT. The CDR3 is made up of 16 amino acids. CDR3 DNA: TGTGCCAGCAGTGGAAATCCGGGCCGTGAGACAGATACGCAGTATTTT. Protein sequence: CASSGNPGRETDTQYF.

J is TRBJ2-3 and V is TRBV4-3; D may be TRBD2 (6 bases). The CDR3 extends over 15 amino acids. V lost 6 bases and J lost 4, with 17 bases in between. Germline V lookup: CDR1 LGHNA, CDR2 YSLEER. CDR3 nucleotides: TGCGCCAGCAGTTTCCAGAGGGAGGTGGCAGATACGCAGTATTTT. It translates to CASSFQREVADTQYF.

This clonotype came up a few times. The chain couples TRBV5-4 to TRBJ2-5; 7 nucleotides align to TRBD1. The CDR3 consists of 14 residues. Per germline, CDR1 SGHNT and CDR2 YYREEE (reference sequence). The ends lost 5 bases at V and 0 bases at J; junction bases unmatched: 4. DNA for the CDR3: TGTGCCAGCAGACACCAGGGGGACCAAGAGACCCAGTACTTC. Amino acid sequence: CASRHQGDQETQYF.

The CDR3 nucleotides read TGCGCCAGCAGCTGGGCCCCCGGGACCTACGAGCAGTACGTC. Its translation: CASSWAPGTYEQYV. The rearrangement links TRBV5-1 to TRBJ2-7, with D maybe TRBD2 (5 bases). Trimming stripped 3 bases from V and 2 bases from J, with 12 bases between. The germline CDR1 and CDR2 sequences are SGHRS and YFSETQ. The CDR3 is 14 residues long.

This chain uses TRBV4-3 with TRBJ2-7; D is perhaps TRBD1 (6 bases). Deletions cut 4 bases from V and 3 bases from J, with 16 bases between. The CDR3 is 15 amino acids. The V gene's germline CDR1 is LGHNA and CDR2 YSLEER. The CDR3 nucleotides are TGCGCCAGCAGCCCCGGACAGCTCGCAGGCTACGAGCAGTACTTC. Protein sequence: CASSPGQLAGYEQYF.

The chain employs TRBV5-1 and TRBJ2-5, with 11 bases lining up with TRBD1. From germline, CDR1 is SGHRS and CDR2 YFSETQ. CDR3 length: 14 amino acids. J gave up 2 bases and V 9 bases, and 6 bases lay outside the gene matches. The CDR3, as DNA: TGCGCCATCGAGGGACAGGGGGGACAAGAGACCCAGTACTTC. It encodes CAIEGQGGQETQYF.

This chain uses TRBV29-1 with TRBJ1-1; D possibly corresponds to TRBD1 (5 bases). From germline, CDR1 is SQVTM and CDR2 ANQGSEA. CDR3 length: 11 amino acids. Trimming pared 6 bases from V and 6 bases from J, leaving 11 bases between. The CDR3 loop is CSVLGEAEAFF. Here the CDR3 DNA reads TGCAGCGTCCTGGGGGAGGCTGAAGCTTTCTTT.

J is TRBJ2-5 and V is TRBV6-6; D tentatively fits TRBD1 or TRBD2 (5 bases each). V was clipped by 5 bases and J by 5 bases, with 15 bases between them. The CDR3 consists of 14 residues. Looked up from germline, CDR1 is MNHNY and CDR2 is SVGAGI (reference sequence). Here the CDR3 reads CASSKGTELETQYF. As DNA, the CDR3 is TGTGCCAGCAGTAAGGGGACGGAGCTCGAGACCCAGTACTTC.

The chain has TRBV7-6 and TRBJ2-3; perhaps TRBD2 as D (6 bases). V shed 1 base and J shed 1 base, with 12 bases lying between them. The CDR3 covers 16 residues. The germline gives CDR1 SGHVS, CDR2 FNYEAQ. The CDR3 region is CASSLGWGEGTDTQYF. CDR3 sequence (DNA): TGTGCCAGCAGCTTAGGATGGGGGGAGGGCACAGATACGCAGTATTTT.

The rearrangement joins TRBV7-3 to TRBJ2-2; the match to TRBD2 covers 9 bases. J lost 0 bases, V lost 4 bases, and 9 bases had no gene match. The CDR3 covers 18 residues. Germline V lookup: CDR1 SGHTA, CDR2 FQGTGA. Here the CDR3 DNA reads TGTGCCAGCAGCTCACCGACGCGGGGGGGTTCGAACACCGGGGAGCTGTTTTTT. It codes for CASSSPTRGGSNTGELFF.

This clonotype was counted only a few times. The J gene is TRBJ1-1, the V gene TRBV4-1; the D is unclear. In germline, CDR1 is MGHRA, CDR2 YSYEKL. This CDR3 comprises 15 residues. Trimming took off 0 bases at V and 2 bases at J, with 10 bases between the two ends. CDR3: CASSQDLWVNTEAFF. Written as DNA, the CDR3 is TGCGCCAGCAGCCAAGATCTTTGGGTCAACACTGAAGCTTTCTTT.

The chain has TRBV6-2 or TRBV6-3 and TRBJ1-2, with D perhaps matching TRBD1 (6 bases). Germline-derived CDR1 and CDR2 are MNHEY and SVGEGT. This CDR3 is 17 amino acids long. Trimming pared 2 bases from V and 4 bases from J, leaving 20 bases between. The CDR3 loop reads CASSYSTLQGWGYGYTF. CDR3 DNA: TGTGCCAGCAGTTACAGCACCTTACAGGGATGGGGCTATGGCTACACCTTC.

The chain links TRBV9 to TRBJ2-7; 8 positions agree with TRBD2. The germline V gene encodes CDR1 SGDLS and CDR2 YYNGEE. Losses at the gene ends were 0 bases for V and 2 bases for J; bases not matched to a gene: 4. CDR3 length: 15 residues. CDR3 residues: CASSVGLAPTYEQYF. CDR3 sequence (DNA): TGTGCCAGCAGCGTAGGACTAGCGCCTACCTACGAGCAGTACTTC.

The chain recombines TRBV10-3 with TRBJ2-1; D call uncertain. Trimming cost V 11 bases and J 0 bases, with 11 bases left between them. The CDR3 is 13 amino acids. Per germline, CDR1 ENHRY and CDR2 SYGVKD. CDR3 amino acids: CAASWGSYNEQFF. DNA of the CDR3: TGTGCCGCCTCCTGGGGCTCCTACAATGAGCAGTTCTTC.

This clonotype was recorded a few times. The chain carries TRBV24-1 and TRBJ2-1; 8 positions agree with TRBD1. The ends lost 3 bases at V and 6 bases at J; junction bases unmatched: 9. This CDR3 comprises 16 residues. From germline, CDR1 is KGHDR and CDR2 SFDVKD. Written as DNA, the CDR3 is TGTGCCACCAGTGATGTTGGGACAGGAGTGTTCAATGAGCAGTTCTTC. Its protein product is CATSDVGTGVFNEQFF.

This chain connects TRBV11-2 to TRBJ2-5; 7 bases line up with TRBD2. In germline, CDR1 is SGHAT, CDR2 FQNNGV. The CDR3 length is 15 residues. V gave up 1 base and J gave up 1 base; unmatched junction bases: 3. As DNA, the CDR3 is TGTGCCAGCAGCTTAGGGGACTACCTCCAAGAGACCCAGTACTTC. Residues: CASSLGDYLQETQYF.

This clonotype appeared a few times. DNA of the CDR3: TGTGCCAGCAGCCAAGGACGGACGAACACCGGGGAGCTGTTTTTT. Translated: CASSQGRTNTGELFF. The chain carries TRBV7-8 and TRBJ2-2, with unresolved D. Germline V CDR1 and CDR2: SGHVS, FQNEAQ. The CDR3 is 15 residues long. V was pared by 5 bases and J by 0 bases, with 10 bases between.

This clonotype came up many times. The genes are TRBV7-2 and TRBJ2-5, with unresolved D. Germline V CDR1 and CDR2: SGHTA, FQGNSA. The CDR3 sequence is 11 residues long. Between the trimmed V and J ends, which lost 6 bases and 5 bases, there was a span of 7 bases. The CDR3 sequence: CASSSVETQYF. The CDR3 nucleotides read TGTGCCAGCAGTTCCGTGGAGACCCAGTACTTC. Supplemented by reference TRBV7-2 and TRBJ2-5, the full variable domain reads GAGVSQSPSNKVTEKGKDVELRCDPISGHTALYWYRQSLGQGLEFLIYFQGNSAPDKSGLPSDRFSAERTGGSVSTLTIQRTQQEDSAVYLCASSSVETQYFGPGTRLLVL.

CDR3 region: CASSQTAETDTQYF. CDR3 DNA: TGTGCCAGCAGCCAAACAGCGGAGACAGATACGCAGTATTTT. The J gene is TRBJ2-3, the V gene TRBV7-2; possibly TRBD2 for D (5 bases). Germline lookup yields CDR1 SGHTA and CDR2 FQGNSA. This CDR3 has 14 amino acids. V was cut by 5 bases and J by 3 bases, with 12 bases left in between.

The rearrangement links TRBV7-2 to TRBJ2-3, with D hard to call. Germline V lookup: CDR1 SGHTA, CDR2 FQGNSA. The CDR3 extends over 13 amino acids. Trimming removed 1 base from V and 5 bases from J, with 7 bases in between. This CDR3 reads CASSLVGEDTQYF. The CDR3 DNA sequence: TGTGCCAGCAGCTTAGTTGGAGAAGATACGCAGTATTTT.

This clonotype showed up just once. This chain uses TRBV29-1 with TRBJ2-2; unclear D gene. V lost 0 bases and J lost 5, with 10 bases in between. Germline V gene lookup returns CDR1 SQVTM and CDR2 ANQGSEA. The length of the CDR3 is 14 residues. CDR3 DNA: TGCAGCGTTGAAGATACTACGCCAACCGGGGAGCTGTTTTTT. It translates to CSVEDTTPTGELFF.

This rearrangement joins TRBV7-9 to TRBJ1-6, with 8 positions matching TRBD1. J lost 7 bases, V lost 3 bases, and 8 bases had no gene match. The CDR3 contains 16 residues. Germline V gene lookup returns CDR1 SEHNR and CDR2 FQNEAQ (reference sequence). The DNA for the CDR3 is TGTGCCAGCAGCTTTCCCGGGACAGGAGTCAATTCACCCCTCCACTTT. It encodes CASSFPGTGVNSPLHF.